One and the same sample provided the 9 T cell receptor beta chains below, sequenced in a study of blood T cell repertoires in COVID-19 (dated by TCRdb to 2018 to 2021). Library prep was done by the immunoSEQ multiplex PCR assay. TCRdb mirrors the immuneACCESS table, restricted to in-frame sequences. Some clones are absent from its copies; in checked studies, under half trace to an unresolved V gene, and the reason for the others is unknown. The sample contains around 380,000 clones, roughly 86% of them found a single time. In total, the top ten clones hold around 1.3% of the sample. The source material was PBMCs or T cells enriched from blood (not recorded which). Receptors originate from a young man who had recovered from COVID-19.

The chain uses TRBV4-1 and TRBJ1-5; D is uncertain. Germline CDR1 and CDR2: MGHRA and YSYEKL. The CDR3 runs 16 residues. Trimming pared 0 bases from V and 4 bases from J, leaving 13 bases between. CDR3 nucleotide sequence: TGCGCCAGCAGCCAAGATGCGTCCAGGTTGAATCAGCCCCAGCATTTT. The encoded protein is CASSQDASRLNQPQHF.

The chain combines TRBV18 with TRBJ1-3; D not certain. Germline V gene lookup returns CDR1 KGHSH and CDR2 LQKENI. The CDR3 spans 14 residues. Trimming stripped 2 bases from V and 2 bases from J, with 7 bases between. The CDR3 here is CASSPGGPGNTIYF. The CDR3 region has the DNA TGTGCCAGCTCACCAGGAGGTCCTGGAAACACCATATATTTT.

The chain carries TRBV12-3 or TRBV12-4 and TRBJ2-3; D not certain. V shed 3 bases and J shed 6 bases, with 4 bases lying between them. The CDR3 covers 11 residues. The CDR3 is CASSLYDTQYF. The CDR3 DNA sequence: TGTGCCAGCAGTTTGTATGATACGCAGTATTTT.

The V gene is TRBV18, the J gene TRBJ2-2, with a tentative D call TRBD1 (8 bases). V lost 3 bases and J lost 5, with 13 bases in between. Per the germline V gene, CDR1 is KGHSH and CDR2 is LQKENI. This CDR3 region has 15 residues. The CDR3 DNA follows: TGTGCCAGCTCACCCGGACAGGGAGGGACCGGGGAGCTGTTTTTT. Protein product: CASSPGQGGTGELFF.

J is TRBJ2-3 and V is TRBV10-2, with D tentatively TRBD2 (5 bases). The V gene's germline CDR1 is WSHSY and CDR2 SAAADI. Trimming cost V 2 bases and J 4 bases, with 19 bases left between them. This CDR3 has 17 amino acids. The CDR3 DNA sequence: TGCGCCAGCAGTGAGCCTCAACCTAGCAGATACCCAGATACGCAGTATTTT. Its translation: CASSEPQPSRYPDTQYF.

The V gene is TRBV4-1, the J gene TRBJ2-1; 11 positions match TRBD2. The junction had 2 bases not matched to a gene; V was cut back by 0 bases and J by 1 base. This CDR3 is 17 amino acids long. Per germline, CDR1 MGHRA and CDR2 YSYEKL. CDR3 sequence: CASSQDRLAGSYNEQFF. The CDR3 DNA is TGCGCCAGCAGCCAAGATAGACTAGCGGGGTCCTACAATGAGCAGTTCTTC.

The CDR3 DNA is TGTGCCAGTAGTATGGTGGAGACGAACACCGGGGAGCTGTTTTTT. The encoded protein is CASSMVETNTGELFF. V gene TRBV19 combines with J gene TRBJ2-2; D unclear. Germline-derived CDR1 and CDR2 are LNHDA and SQIVND (reference sequence). V lost 3 bases to trimming and J lost 0 bases, with 8 bases between them. The length of the CDR3 is 15 residues.

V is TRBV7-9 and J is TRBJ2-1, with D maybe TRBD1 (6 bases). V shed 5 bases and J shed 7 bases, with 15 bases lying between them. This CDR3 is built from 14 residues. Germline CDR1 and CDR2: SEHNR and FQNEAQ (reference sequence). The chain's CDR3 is CASSRPDSVNEQFF. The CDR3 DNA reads TGTGCCAGCAGCCGCCCGGACAGTGTAAATGAGCAGTTCTTC.

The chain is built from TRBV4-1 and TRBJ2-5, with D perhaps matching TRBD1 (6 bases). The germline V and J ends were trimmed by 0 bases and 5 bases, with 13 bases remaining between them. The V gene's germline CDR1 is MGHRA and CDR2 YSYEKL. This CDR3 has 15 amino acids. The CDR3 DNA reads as TGCGCCAGCAGCCAAGAATACAGGGATCTGGAGACCCAGTACTTC. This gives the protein CASSQEYRDLETQYF.